Listed below are T cell receptor beta chains from one sample, sequenced in a study of beta chain features in type 1 diabetes. The assay was immunoSEQ multiplex PCR, and TCRdb's table has in-frame clones only and misses some. The repertoire includes some 240,000 clones, roughly 17% of them detected once, and about 0.08% sits in the top ten. The sequenced sample was naive CD4+ T cells from blood. The receptors here all came from a man aged 30 to 45 with type 1 diabetes. The CDR3 runs from the conserved cysteine through the conserved F or W. D genes are given only for firm matches. Size tells how often a clone was seen (once, few, many) or the class of an expanded clone, and some rows leave it out.

TRBV30	TRBD2	TRBJ2-5	few	TGTGCCTGGAGTAGACTAGCGGGAGGCAGGGGAGAGACCCAGTACTTC	CAWSRLAGGRGETQYF
TRBV5-4	.	TRBJ2-3	.	TGTGCCAGCAGCTTATGGGCAGGGGTCACAGATACGCAGTATTTT	CASSLWAGVTDTQYF
TRBV7-2	TRBD1	TRBJ1-1	few	TGTGCCAGCAGCGCCGGACAGGGCACTGAAGCTTTCTTT	CASSAGQGTEAFF
TRBV4-1	.	TRBJ2-1	few	TGCGCCAGCGGTCGGACGGAGTACAATGAGCAGTTCTTC	CASGRTEYNEQFF
TRBV19	.	TRBJ2-6	.	TGTGCCAGCCTCCTTTTAGCCTCTGGGGCCAACGTCCTGACTTTC	CASLLLASGANVLTF
TRBV2	.	TRBJ2-1	few	TGTGCCAGTAGGGAAGATGCCTACAATGAGCAGTTCTTC	CASREDAYNEQFF
TRBV7-2	TRBD1	TRBJ2-5	.	TGTGCCAGCAGCCCCCGGACAGGGGAAGAGACCCAGTACTTC	CASSPRTGEETQYF
TRBV4-1	TRBD2	TRBJ2-1	few	TGCGCCAGCAGCCACCCGGTGCGTGGGAGGGGTGTCAATGAGCAGTTCTTC	CASSHPVRGRGVNEQFF
TRBV29-1	TRBD1	TRBJ1-1	.	TGCAGCGTTGGGGAGGCGACAGGGGCTGAAGCTTTCTTT	CSVGEATGAEAFF
TRBV7-2	.	TRBJ2-7	few	TGTGCCAGCGGGACAGCGGGTGCCTACGAGCAGTACTTC	CASGTAGAYEQYF
TRBV7-2	TRBD1	TRBJ2-1	few	TGTGCCAGCAGCCCACAACAGGGGAATGAGCAGTTCTTC	CASSPQQGNEQFF
TRBV29-1	.	TRBJ1-3	.	TGCAGCGGGGGGCTATCTGGAAACACCATATATTTT	CSGGLSGNTIYF
TRBV9	.	TRBJ2-5	.	TGTGCCAGCAGCGTAGAAGTGGGCCGCCAAGAGACCCAGTACTTC	CASSVEVGRQETQYF
TRBV14	.	TRBJ2-5	.	TGTGCCAGCAGCCAAGATGAAGGACATGTCCAAGAGACCCAGTACTTC	CASSQDEGHVQETQYF
TRBV7-9	.	TRBJ2-1	.	TGTGCCAGCAGCCCCCCAGTTGCAGGGGCCAATGAGCAGTTCTTC	CASSPPVAGANEQFF
TRBV2	.	TRBJ2-3	few	TGTGCCAGCCCCACAGGGAGCACAGATACGCAGTATTTT	CASPTGSTDTQYF
TRBV27	.	TRBJ2-7	.	TGTGCCAGCAGTCCATGGGGCGGGTACGAGCAGTACTTC	CASSPWGGYEQYF
TRBV7-9	TRBD1	TRBJ2-7	.	TGTGCCAGCAGCCGAGGACAGGCCTACGAGCAGTACTTC	CASSRGQAYEQYF
TRBV27	TRBD2	TRBJ2-2	.	TGTGCCAGCAGTTCCGGGACTATGGCCGGGGAGCTGTTTTTT	CASSSGTMAGELFF
TRBV6-6	TRBD2	TRBJ2-7	few	TGTGCCAGCAGTTACTCATGGGAGGGGATCTACGAGCAGTACTTC	CASSYSWEGIYEQYF
TRBV7-2	.	TRBJ1-5	.	TGTGCCAGCAGCTTAGAGGGTGGTCAGCCCCAGCATTTT	CASSLEGGQPQHF
TRBV7-2	TRBD1	TRBJ2-5	few	TGTGCCAGCAGTCTACGGGACAGGGGATCCCTGTACTTC	CASSLRDRGSLYF
TRBV7-2	.	TRBJ1-2	.	TGTGCCAGCAGTACTGACAGGCGGAGGTATGGCTACACCTTC	CASSTDRRRYGYTF
TRBV30	.	TRBJ1-4	.	TGTGCCTGGAAGACGGACGGTCCGAAAGATAATGAAAAACTGTTTTTT	CAWKTDGPKDNEKLFF
TRBV19	TRBD1	TRBJ2-1	.	TGTGCCAGTACTGGAGGACAGGGACCCTACAATGAGCAGTTCTTC	CASTGGQGPYNEQFF
TRBV25-1	.	TRBJ2-3	few	TGTGCCAGCAGTGATTCGGATACGCAGTATTTT	CASSDSDTQYF
TRBV18	TRBD2	TRBJ2-1	.	TGTGCCAGCTCATTTGGACTAGTCGGCAATGAGCAGTTCTTC	CASSFGLVGNEQFF
TRBV18	.	TRBJ1-2	.	TGTGCCAGCTCACCACCGAGGGTCTATGGCTACACCTTC	CASSPPRVYGYTF
TRBV27	.	TRBJ2-7	.	TGTGCCAGCAGTTCCACTAGATCGGGTTACTACGAGCAGTACTTC	CASSSTRSGYYEQYF
TRBV30	.	TRBJ1-2	few	TGTGCCTGGAGTGTAACAAGTTATGGCTACACCTTC	CAWSVTSYGYTF
TRBV7-9	.	TRBJ2-6	few	TGTGCCCCGGCCTTCTCTGGGGCCAACGTCCTGACTTTC	CAPAFSGANVLTF
TRBV28	.	TRBJ2-1	few	TGTGCCAGCAGTTTATTAGGCACCTACAATGAGCAGTTCTTC	CASSLLGTYNEQFF
TRBV20-1	.	TRBJ2-5	.	TGCAGTGCTAGACACCAAGAGACCCAGTACTTC	CSARHQETQYF
TRBV21-1	.	TRBJ2-4	.	TGTGCCAGCAGCAAGGGCGAGATAGCCAAAAACATTCAGTACTTC	CASSKGEIAKNIQYF
TRBV7-9	.	TRBJ2-1	.	TGTGCCAGCAGCAGAAATAATGAGCAGTTCTTC	CASSRNNEQFF
TRBV28	.	TRBJ2-7	.	TGTGCCAGCAGCCCGTTACCGGACACCACCTACGAGCAGTACTTC	CASSPLPDTTYEQYF
TRBV4-3	.	TRBJ1-3	few	TGCGCCAGCAGCCAAGACGGTCGGGGTACAGGAAACACCATATATTTT	CASSQDGRGTGNTIYF